This section outlines one T cell receptor beta chain sequence together with its context. Its target is not known. Trimming cost V 5 bases and J 10 bases, with 21 bases left between them. CDR3 length equals 15 residues. Germline CDR1 is SGHAT and CDR2 is FQNNGV. Those donating, healthy Caucasian individuals from Russia, were aged 6 to 90. Next came a second PCR, run for roughly 7 to 12 cycles, which used a sample-barcoded 5' primer along with a J-beta primer mix. Each of the cDNA molecules was tagged by a template-switch adaptor with 12 random nucleotides. Using its own MiXCR run on the 5' RACE reads, TCRdb lists one record per CDR3 protein. The top ten clones hold 30% to 40% of a sample with hundreds of thousands of distinct CDR3 sequences, approximately 50% of them seen once. This sample is part of a study of blood T cells in healthy people across ages. General observations from the study: Older individuals had lower TCR beta diversity per million T cells (the decline was roughly linear).

The clonotype comes from a man aged 60 to 69 in good health. Sequencing used blood. The chain is built from TRBV11-2 and TRBJ2-1, with D perhaps TRBD2 (6 bases). In DNA form, the CDR3 reads TGTGCCAGCAGCAGGAGGGGACCCTCTATCGGGGAGCAGTTCTTC. It codes for CASSRRGPSIGEQFF. Full variable domain (remainder filled in from reference TRBV11-2 and TRBJ2-1): EAGVAQSPRYKIIEKRQSVAFWCNPISGHATLYWYQQILGQGPKLLIQFQNNGVVDDSQLPKDRFSAERLKGVDSTLKIQPAKLEDSAVYLCASSRRGPSIGEQFFGPGTRLTVL.